Listed below are T cell receptor beta chains from one sample, sequenced in a study of T-cell reconstitution after alpha-beta-depleted transplantation in children. TCRdb fed the PCR reads into MiXCR, producing one record per CDR3 protein. The top ten hold roughly 30% of the sample, which has about 980,000 distinct CDR3 sequences, 25% to 35% seen once. This sample comprised PBMCs, mostly from graft donor cells, obtained 360 days after TCRalphabeta/CD19-depleted stem cell transplant. The receptors stem from a boy under two years old who had a stem cell transplant for SCID, so the T cells may come from the graft donor. CDR3s include the opening cysteine and the closing phenylalanine or tryptophan. Fields, in order: clone size, J gene, V gene, D gene, CDR3 protein, CDR3 DNA. A D gene is named only where the DNA matches it firmly. A clone size is listed for some rows: how often the clone was seen (once, few, many), or a class if it is expanded.

clone_size: .
j_call: TRBJ2-1
v_call: TRBV15
d_call: .
cdr3_aa: CATGLVVKGGEQFF
cdr3_nt: TGTGCCACCGGACTGGTGGTCAAGGGAGGCGAGCAGTTCTTC

clone_size: few
j_call: TRBJ2-7
v_call: TRBV11-2
d_call: .
cdr3_aa: CASSLDLEQYF
cdr3_nt: TGTGCCAGCAGTTTAGACCTCGAGCAGTACTTC

clone_size: few
j_call: TRBJ1-1
v_call: TRBV20-1
d_call: .
cdr3_aa: CSARALAQGDTEAFF
cdr3_nt: TGCAGTGCTAGAGCCCTGGCCCAAGGGGACACTGAAGCTTTCTTT

clone_size: .
j_call: TRBJ2-3
v_call: TRBV7-3
d_call: TRBD2
cdr3_aa: CASSPTGLANTDTQYF
cdr3_nt: TGTGCCAGCAGCCCCACGGGACTAGCGAACACAGATACGCAGTATTTT

clone_size: .
j_call: TRBJ2-3
v_call: TRBV20-1
d_call: .
cdr3_aa: CSAKDWTTDTQYF
cdr3_nt: TGCAGTGCGAAGGACTGGACCACAGATACGCAGTATTTT

clone_size: .
j_call: TRBJ2-5
v_call: TRBV20-1
d_call: .
cdr3_aa: CSEKGLQETQYF
cdr3_nt: TGCAGTGAGAAGGGACTTCAAGAGACCCAGTACTTC

clone_size: .
j_call: TRBJ2-7
v_call: TRBV20-1
d_call: TRBD2
cdr3_aa: CCATSDGRAGYEQYF
cdr3_nt: TGCTGTGCCACCTCGGACGGGAGGGCCGGATACGAGCAGTACTTC

clone_size: .
j_call: TRBJ1-5
v_call: TRBV4-1
d_call: .
cdr3_aa: CASSPQALSYSNQPQHF
cdr3_nt: TGCGCCAGCAGCCCACAGGCGCTTTCCTATAGCAATCAGCCCCAGCATTTT

clone_size: .
j_call: TRBJ2-3
v_call: TRBV25-1
d_call: .
cdr3_aa: CASSEFFLGAGKADTQYF
cdr3_nt: TGTGCCAGCAGTGAATTTTTTTTGGGGGCAGGCAAAGCAGATACGCAGTATTTT

clone_size: .
j_call: TRBJ2-5
v_call: TRBV7-2
d_call: .
cdr3_aa: CASSFPPTRHQYF
cdr3_nt: TGTGCCAGCAGCTTTCCCCCAACAAGGCACCAGTACTTC

clone_size: .
j_call: TRBJ1-2
v_call: TRBV6-5
d_call: .
cdr3_aa: CASSSPLGGYTF
cdr3_nt: TGTGCCAGCAGTTCCCCGCTCGGCGGCTACACCTTC

clone_size: .
j_call: TRBJ2-6
v_call: TRBV4-1
d_call: TRBD1
cdr3_aa: CATRPGQGVPGANVLTF
cdr3_nt: TGCGCCACACGCCCGGGACAGGGTGTTCCGGGGGCCAACGTCCTGACTTTC

clone_size: .
j_call: TRBJ2-5
v_call: TRBV7-2
d_call: .
cdr3_aa: CASSLGVAATQYF
cdr3_nt: TGTGCCAGCAGCTTAGGGGTAGCGGCGACTCAGTACTTC

clone_size: few
j_call: TRBJ2-7
v_call: TRBV29-1
d_call: .
cdr3_aa: CSAGGLVPPYEQYF
cdr3_nt: TGCAGCGCTGGGGGGTTAGTCCCGCCTTACGAGCAGTACTTC

clone_size: few
j_call: TRBJ1-2
v_call: TRBV20-1
d_call: TRBD1
cdr3_aa: CSASPSTGVGAGYTF
cdr3_nt: TGCAGTGCTAGTCCCTCCACAGGGGTAGGAGCTGGCTACACCTTC

clone_size: few
j_call: TRBJ2-1
v_call: TRBV10-3
d_call: .
cdr3_aa: CAISELSPPGQAGFF
cdr3_nt: TGTGCCATCAGTGAGCTATCGCCCCCCGGGCAGGCGGGGTTCTTC

clone_size: few
j_call: TRBJ2-3
v_call: TRBV2
d_call: .
cdr3_aa: CASSAFRASSTDTQYF
cdr3_nt: TGTGCCAGCAGTGCCTTCCGGGCCTCTAGCACAGATACGCAGTATTTT

clone_size: .
j_call: TRBJ2-5
v_call: TRBV29-1
d_call: .
cdr3_aa: CSVQQGLGETQYF
cdr3_nt: TGCAGCGTCCAACAGGGATTGGGCGAGACCCAGTACTTC

clone_size: few
j_call: TRBJ2-3
v_call: TRBV24-1
d_call: .
cdr3_aa: CATSERQRPSTDTQYF
cdr3_nt: TGTGCCACCAGTGAGCGACAGAGACCTAGCACAGATACGCAGTATTTT

clone_size: few
j_call: TRBJ1-4
v_call: TRBV10-3
d_call: .
cdr3_aa: CAISESRATNEKLFF
cdr3_nt: TGTGCCATCAGTGAGTCCCGTGCAACTAATGAAAAACTGTTTTTT

clone_size: .
j_call: TRBJ1-2
v_call: TRBV4-2
d_call: TRBD1
cdr3_aa: CASSQADGTGGLNYGYTF
cdr3_nt: TGTGCCAGCAGCCAGGCGGACGGGACAGGGGGTCTTAACTATGGCTACACCTTC

clone_size: few
j_call: TRBJ1-2
v_call: TRBV6-1
d_call: .
cdr3_aa: CASNPKRHYGYTF
cdr3_nt: TGTGCCAGCAATCCCAAACGCCACTATGGCTACACCTTC

clone_size: few
j_call: TRBJ1-1
v_call: TRBV24-1
d_call: .
cdr3_aa: CATKGLGGRSRNTEAFF
cdr3_nt: TGTGCCACCAAGGGTTTGGGGGGGCGATCCCGGAACACTGAAGCTTTCTTT

clone_size: few
j_call: TRBJ1-1
v_call: TRBV7-9
d_call: .
cdr3_aa: CASSSLSGLNTEAFF
cdr3_nt: TGTGCCAGCAGCTCTCTGTCTGGATTGAACACTGAAGCTTTCTTT

clone_size: .
j_call: TRBJ1-6
v_call: TRBV20-1
d_call: .
cdr3_aa: CSARSLAGYPLHF
cdr3_nt: TGCAGTGCTAGGTCCCTGGCGGGTTATCCCCTCCACTTT

clone_size: .
j_call: TRBJ2-2
v_call: TRBV20-1
d_call: .
cdr3_aa: CSARELGELFF
cdr3_nt: TGCAGTGCTAGAGAGTTGGGGGAGCTGTTTTTT

clone_size: few
j_call: TRBJ2-7
v_call: TRBV9
d_call: TRBD2
cdr3_aa: CASSPGTSAYYEQYF
cdr3_nt: TGTGCCAGCAGCCCCGGGACTAGCGCCTACTACGAGCAGTACTTC

clone_size: .
j_call: TRBJ2-1
v_call: TRBV11-2
d_call: .
cdr3_aa: CASSSTGYGEQFF
cdr3_nt: TGTGCCAGCAGCTCCACAGGGTATGGTGAGCAGTTCTTC

clone_size: .
j_call: TRBJ2-1
v_call: TRBV5-1
d_call: .
cdr3_aa: CASSLGGYGDEQFF
cdr3_nt: TGCGCCAGCAGCTTGGGCGGGTATGGCGATGAGCAGTTCTTC

clone_size: many
j_call: TRBJ2-7
v_call: TRBV5-1
d_call: .
cdr3_aa: CASSPGGGTGLLEYF
cdr3_nt: TGCGCCAGCAGCCCGGGAGGCGGGACAGGCCTCCTGGAGTACTTC

clone_size: few
j_call: TRBJ1-6
v_call: TRBV12-3/TRBV12-4
d_call: TRBD1
cdr3_aa: CASTHTGGPPLHF
cdr3_nt: TGTGCCAGCACCCATACAGGGGGTCCACCCCTCCACTTT

clone_size: few
j_call: TRBJ2-1
v_call: TRBV4-1
d_call: TRBD2
cdr3_aa: CASSQGTSGGVYEQFF
cdr3_nt: TGCGCCAGCAGCCAAGGAACTAGCGGGGGTGTCTATGAGCAGTTCTTC

clone_size: .
j_call: TRBJ2-3
v_call: TRBV24-1
d_call: TRBD1
cdr3_aa: CATSAGGGDPTDTQYF
cdr3_nt: TGTGCCACCAGCGCAGGGGGCGGGGACCCCACAGATACGCAGTATTTT

clone_size: few
j_call: TRBJ2-7
v_call: TRBV12-3/TRBV12-4
d_call: .
cdr3_aa: CASSRLGVGEQYF
cdr3_nt: TGTGCCAGCAGTCGCCTGGGGGTGGGGGAGCAGTACTTC

clone_size: few
j_call: TRBJ2-3
v_call: TRBV11-2
d_call: .
cdr3_aa: CASSLGRLLTDTQYF
cdr3_nt: TGTGCCAGCAGCTTAGGCAGGTTACTCACAGATACGCAGTATTTT

clone_size: .
j_call: TRBJ1-3
v_call: TRBV10-3
d_call: TRBD1
cdr3_aa: CAISGLPGQALSGNTIYF
cdr3_nt: TGTGCCATCAGTGGCCTACCCGGACAGGCTCTCTCTGGAAACACCATATATTTT

clone_size: .
j_call: TRBJ2-3
v_call: TRBV12-3/TRBV12-4
d_call: .
cdr3_aa: CASSLGGDSTDTQYF
cdr3_nt: TGTGCCAGCAGCTTAGGGGGGGACAGCACAGATACGCAGTATTTT

clone_size: few
j_call: TRBJ2-1
v_call: TRBV27
d_call: .
cdr3_aa: CASSPRGPGYDEQFF
cdr3_nt: TGTGCCAGCAGTCCCCGAGGGCCAGGGTACGATGAGCAGTTCTTC

clone_size: few
j_call: TRBJ2-7
v_call: TRBV7-8
d_call: .
cdr3_aa: CASSSTSIPSYEQYF
cdr3_nt: TGTGCCAGCAGCTCCACTAGTATCCCATCTTACGAGCAGTACTTC

clone_size: few
j_call: TRBJ1-1
v_call: TRBV7-8
d_call: .
cdr3_aa: CASSLDAQGGGTEAFF
cdr3_nt: TGTGCCAGCAGCTTAGACGCCCAGGGAGGAGGAACTGAAGCTTTCTTT

clone_size: .
j_call: TRBJ2-5
v_call: TRBV4-2
d_call: .
cdr3_aa: CASSQETHEETQYF
cdr3_nt: TGTGCCAGCAGCCAGGAAACTCACGAAGAGACCCAGTACTTC

clone_size: once
j_call: TRBJ2-3
v_call: TRBV12-3/TRBV12-4
d_call: .
cdr3_aa: CASSFSGMGTDTQYF
cdr3_nt: TGTGCCAGCAGTTTCTCGGGGATGGGGACAGATACGCAGTATTTT

clone_size: .
j_call: TRBJ2-5
v_call: TRBV3-1
d_call: .
cdr3_aa: CASSQVGGSKETQYF
cdr3_nt: TGTGCCAGCAGCCAAGTCGGTGGGAGCAAAGAGACCCAGTACTTC

clone_size: .
j_call: TRBJ2-1
v_call: TRBV7-2
d_call: .
cdr3_aa: CASSLSRTSYNEQFF
cdr3_nt: TGTGCCAGCAGCTTAAGTAGGACCTCTTACAATGAGCAGTTCTTC

clone_size: .
j_call: TRBJ2-1
v_call: TRBV7-3
d_call: .
cdr3_aa: CASSLQTEGEQFF
cdr3_nt: TGTGCCAGCAGCTTACAGACGGAGGGAGAGCAGTTCTTC

clone_size: .
j_call: TRBJ2-7
v_call: TRBV12-3/TRBV12-4
d_call: TRBD1
cdr3_aa: CASSHRTGGADYEQYF
cdr3_nt: TGTGCCAGCAGTCATCGAACAGGGGGTGCAGATTACGAGCAGTACTTC

clone_size: .
j_call: TRBJ1-5
v_call: TRBV12-3/TRBV12-4
d_call: .
cdr3_aa: CASSYSDGTNQPQHF
cdr3_nt: TGTGCCAGCAGTTACTCGGACGGGACGAATCAGCCCCAGCATTTT

clone_size: many
j_call: TRBJ2-5
v_call: TRBV5-1
d_call: .
cdr3_aa: CASSLGLIQETQYF
cdr3_nt: TGCGCCAGCAGCTTGGGGCTAATCCAGGAGACCCAGTACTTC

clone_size: .
j_call: TRBJ2-3
v_call: TRBV2
d_call: .
cdr3_aa: CASSPWTEHTDTQYF
cdr3_nt: TGTGCCAGCAGCCCCTGGACAGAACACACAGATACGCAGTATTTT

clone_size: few
j_call: TRBJ1-5
v_call: TRBV12-3/TRBV12-4
d_call: .
cdr3_aa: CASSLGGDSVQPQHF
cdr3_nt: TGTGCCAGCAGCCTAGGTGGGGATTCAGTACAGCCCCAGCATTTT

clone_size: .
j_call: TRBJ1-2
v_call: TRBV12-3/TRBV12-4
d_call: .
cdr3_aa: CASSLGRGMYGYTF
cdr3_nt: TGTGCCAGCAGTTTAGGCAGGGGAATGTATGGCTACACCTTC

clone_size: few
j_call: TRBJ2-1
v_call: TRBV29-1
d_call: .
cdr3_aa: CSGQGSPYNEQFF
cdr3_nt: TGCAGCGGGCAGGGGTCCCCCTACAATGAGCAGTTCTTC

clone_size: .
j_call: TRBJ2-5
v_call: TRBV20-1
d_call: .
cdr3_aa: CSARPDWKETQYF
cdr3_nt: TGCAGTGCCCGACCGGACTGGAAAGAGACCCAGTACTTC

clone_size: few
j_call: TRBJ1-3
v_call: TRBV4-2
d_call: .
cdr3_aa: CASSQLPVGGSSGNTIYF
cdr3_nt: TGTGCCAGCAGCCAACTCCCTGTGGGGGGCAGCTCTGGAAACACCATATATTTT

clone_size: .
j_call: TRBJ2-3
v_call: TRBV5-1
d_call: TRBD1
cdr3_aa: CASSRGQAFTDTQYF
cdr3_nt: TGCGCCAGCAGCAGAGGACAGGCGTTCACAGATACGCAGTATTTT